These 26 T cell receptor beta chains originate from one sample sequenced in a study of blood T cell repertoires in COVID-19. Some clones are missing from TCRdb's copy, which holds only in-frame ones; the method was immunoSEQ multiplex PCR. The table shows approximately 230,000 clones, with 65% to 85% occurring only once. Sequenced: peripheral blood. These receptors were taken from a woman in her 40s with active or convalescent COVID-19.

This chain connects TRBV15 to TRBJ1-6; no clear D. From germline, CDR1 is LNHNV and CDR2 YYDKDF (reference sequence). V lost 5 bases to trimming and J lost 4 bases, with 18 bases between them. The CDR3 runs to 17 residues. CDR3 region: CATSDYDPQLYNSPLHF. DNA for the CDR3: TGTGCCACCAGCGACTACGACCCCCAGTTATATAATTCACCCCTCCACTTT.

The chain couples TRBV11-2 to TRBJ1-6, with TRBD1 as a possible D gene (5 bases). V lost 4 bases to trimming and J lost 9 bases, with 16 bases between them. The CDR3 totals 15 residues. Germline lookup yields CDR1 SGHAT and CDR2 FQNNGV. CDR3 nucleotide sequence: TGTGCCAGCAGCTCAAACCCCCAGGGTACTTCACCCCTCCACTTT. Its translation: CASSSNPQGTSPLHF.

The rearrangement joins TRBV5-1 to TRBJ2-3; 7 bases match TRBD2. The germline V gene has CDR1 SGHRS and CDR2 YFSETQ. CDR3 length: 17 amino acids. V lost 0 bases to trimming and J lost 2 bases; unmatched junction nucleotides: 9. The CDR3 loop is CASSLAFASGITDTQYF. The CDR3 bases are TGCGCCAGCAGCTTGGCCTTTGCTAGCGGAATCACAGATACGCAGTATTTT. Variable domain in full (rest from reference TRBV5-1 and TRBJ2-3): KAGVTQTPRYLIKTRGQQVTLSCSPISGHRSVSWYQQTPGQGLQFLFEYFSETQRNKGNFPGRFSGRQFSNSRSEMNVSTLELGDSALYLCASSLAFASGITDTQYFGPGTRLTVL.

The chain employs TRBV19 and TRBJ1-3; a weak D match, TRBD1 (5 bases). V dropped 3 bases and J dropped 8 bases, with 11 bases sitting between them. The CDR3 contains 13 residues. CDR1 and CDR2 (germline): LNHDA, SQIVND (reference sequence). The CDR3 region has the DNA TGTGCCAGTAGTATCCGTGGGGCGGACACCATATATTTT. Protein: CASSIRGADTIYF.

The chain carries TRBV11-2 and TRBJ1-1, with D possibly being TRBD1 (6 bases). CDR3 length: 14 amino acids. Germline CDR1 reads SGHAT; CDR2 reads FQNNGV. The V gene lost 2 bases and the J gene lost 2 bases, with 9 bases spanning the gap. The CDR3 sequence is CASSLYRVNTEAFF. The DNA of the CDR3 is TGTGCCAGCAGCTTATACAGGGTAAACACTGAAGCTTTCTTT.

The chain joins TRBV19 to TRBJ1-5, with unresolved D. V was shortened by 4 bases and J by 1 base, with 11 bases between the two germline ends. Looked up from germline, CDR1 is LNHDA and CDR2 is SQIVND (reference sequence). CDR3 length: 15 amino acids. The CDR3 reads CASSNLLESNQPQHF. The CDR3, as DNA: TGTGCCAGTAGTAACCTCCTGGAGAGCAATCAGCCCCAGCATTTT.

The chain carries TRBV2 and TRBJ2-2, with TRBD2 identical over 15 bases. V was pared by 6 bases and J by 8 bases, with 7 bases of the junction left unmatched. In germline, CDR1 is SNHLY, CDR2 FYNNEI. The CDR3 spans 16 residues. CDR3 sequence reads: CASSRGTSGGSGELFF. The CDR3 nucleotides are TGTGCCAGCAGCCGCGGGACTAGCGGGGGGTCGGGGGAGCTGTTTTTT.

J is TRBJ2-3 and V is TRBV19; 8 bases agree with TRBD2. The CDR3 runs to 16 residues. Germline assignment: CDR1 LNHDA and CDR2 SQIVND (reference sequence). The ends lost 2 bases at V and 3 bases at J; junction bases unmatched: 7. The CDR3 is CASSIRLAGLTDTQYF. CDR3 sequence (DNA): TGTGCCAGTAGTATAAGGCTAGCGGGCTTAACAGATACGCAGTATTTT.

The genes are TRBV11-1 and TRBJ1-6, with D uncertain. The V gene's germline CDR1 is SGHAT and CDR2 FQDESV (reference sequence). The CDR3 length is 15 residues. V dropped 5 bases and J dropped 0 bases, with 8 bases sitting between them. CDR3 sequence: CASSAGFSYNSPLHF. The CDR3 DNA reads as TGTGCCAGCAGCGCGGGTTTCTCCTATAATTCACCCCTCCACTTT. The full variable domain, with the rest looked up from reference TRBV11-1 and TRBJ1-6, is EAEVAQSPRYKITEKSQAVAFWCDPISGHATLYWYRQILGQGPELLVQFQDESVVDDSQLPKDRFSAERLKGVDSTLKIQPAELGDSAMYLCASSAGFSYNSPLHFGNGTRLTVT.

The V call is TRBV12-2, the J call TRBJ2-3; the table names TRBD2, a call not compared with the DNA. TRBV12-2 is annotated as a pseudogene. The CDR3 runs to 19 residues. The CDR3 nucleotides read TGTGCAAGTCGCTTACCTCGGACTAGCGGGGGGGCTCGGGCAGATACGCAGTATTTT. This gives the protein CASRLPRTSGGARADTQYF.

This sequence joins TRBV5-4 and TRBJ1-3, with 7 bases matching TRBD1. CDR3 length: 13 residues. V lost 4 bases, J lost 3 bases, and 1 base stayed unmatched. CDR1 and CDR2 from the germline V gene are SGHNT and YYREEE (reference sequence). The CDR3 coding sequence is TGTGCCAGCAGCCAGGGGGGTGGAAACACCATATATTTT. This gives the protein CASSQGGGNTIYF.

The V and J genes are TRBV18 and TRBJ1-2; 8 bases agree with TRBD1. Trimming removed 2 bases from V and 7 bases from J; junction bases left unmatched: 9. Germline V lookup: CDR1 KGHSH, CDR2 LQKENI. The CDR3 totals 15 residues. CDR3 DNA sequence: TGTGCCAGCTCACCATCCCCGGGACAGGTATCTGGCTACACCTTC. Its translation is CASSPSPGQVSGYTF.

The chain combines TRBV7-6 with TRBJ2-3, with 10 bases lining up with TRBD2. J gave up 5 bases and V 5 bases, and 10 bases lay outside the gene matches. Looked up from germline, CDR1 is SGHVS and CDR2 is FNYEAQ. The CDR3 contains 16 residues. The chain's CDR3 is CASSPGLAASGDTQYF. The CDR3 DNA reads TGTGCCAGCAGCCCAGGACTAGCGGCATCAGGAGATACGCAGTATTTT.

CDR3 sequence: CASGLELAGGYNEQFF. The CDR3 DNA follows: TGTGCTAGTGGTTTGGAACTAGCGGGAGGTTACAATGAGCAGTTCTTC. V gene TRBV12-5 combines with J gene TRBJ2-1; 12 bases are shared with TRBD2. The CDR3 is 16 residues long. Germline loops: CDR1 LGHNT, CDR2 FRNRAP. V shed 1 base and J 4 bases; nucleotides not matched to a gene: 2. Looking up the rest from reference TRBV12-5 and TRBJ2-1 gives the full variable domain: DARVTQTPRHKVTEMGQEVTMRCQPILGHNTVFWYRQTMMQGLELLAYFRNRAPLDDSGMPKDRFSAEMPDATLATLKIQPSEPRDSAVYFCASGLELAGGYNEQFFGPGTRLTVL.

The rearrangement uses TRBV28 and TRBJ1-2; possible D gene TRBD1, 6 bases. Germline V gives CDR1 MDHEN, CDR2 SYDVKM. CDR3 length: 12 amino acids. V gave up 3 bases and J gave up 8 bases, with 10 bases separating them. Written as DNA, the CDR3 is TGTGCCAGCAGTTTTACAGGGAGAGGCTACACCTTC. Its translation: CASSFTGRGYTF.

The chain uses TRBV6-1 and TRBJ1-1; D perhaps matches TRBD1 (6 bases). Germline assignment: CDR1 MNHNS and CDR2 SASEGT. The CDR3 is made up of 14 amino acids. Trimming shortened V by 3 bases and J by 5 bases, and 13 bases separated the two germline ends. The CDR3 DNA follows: TGTGCCAGCAGTGACCAGACAGGTCTTACTGAAGCTTTCTTT. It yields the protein CASSDQTGLTEAFF.

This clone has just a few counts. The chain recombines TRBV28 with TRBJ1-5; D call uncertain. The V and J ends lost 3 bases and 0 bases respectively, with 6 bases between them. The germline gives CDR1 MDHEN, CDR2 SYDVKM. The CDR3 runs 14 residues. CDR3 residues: CASSFRHSNQPQHF. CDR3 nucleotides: TGTGCCAGCAGTTTCAGGCATAGCAATCAGCCCCAGCATTTT.

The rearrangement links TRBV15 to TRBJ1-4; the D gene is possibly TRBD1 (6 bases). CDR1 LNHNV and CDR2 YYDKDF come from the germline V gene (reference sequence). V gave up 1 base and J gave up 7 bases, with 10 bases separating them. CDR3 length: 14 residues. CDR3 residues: CATSRGQGIEKLFF. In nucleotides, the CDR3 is TGTGCCACCAGCAGAGGCCAGGGGATTGAAAAACTGTTTTTT.

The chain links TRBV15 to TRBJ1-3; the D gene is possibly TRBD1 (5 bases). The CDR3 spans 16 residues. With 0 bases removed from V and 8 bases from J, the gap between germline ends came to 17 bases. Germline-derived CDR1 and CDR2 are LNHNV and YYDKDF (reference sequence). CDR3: CATSRETTVPADTIYF. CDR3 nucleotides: TGTGCCACCAGCAGAGAAACGACAGTACCCGCGGACACCATATATTTT.

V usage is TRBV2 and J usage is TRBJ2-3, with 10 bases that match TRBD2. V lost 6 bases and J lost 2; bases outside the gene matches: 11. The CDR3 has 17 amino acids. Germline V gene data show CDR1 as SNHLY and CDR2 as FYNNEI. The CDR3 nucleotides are TGTGCCAGCAGGGGTTCACTAGCGGGGACCCTCACAGATACGCAGTATTTT. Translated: CASRGSLAGTLTDTQYF.

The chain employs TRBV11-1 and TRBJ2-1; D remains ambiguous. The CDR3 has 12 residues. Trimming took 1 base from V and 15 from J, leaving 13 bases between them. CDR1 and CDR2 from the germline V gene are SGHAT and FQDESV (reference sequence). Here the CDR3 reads CASSLVLLYGFF. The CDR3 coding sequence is TGTGCCAGCAGCTTAGTTTTACTTTATGGGTTCTTC.

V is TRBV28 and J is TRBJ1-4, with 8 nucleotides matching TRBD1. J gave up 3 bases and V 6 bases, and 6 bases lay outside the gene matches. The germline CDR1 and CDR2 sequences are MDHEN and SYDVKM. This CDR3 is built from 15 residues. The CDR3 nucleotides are TGTGCCAGCAGGTCGACAGGGGTTTCTAATGAAAAACTGTTTTTT. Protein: CASRSTGVSNEKLFF. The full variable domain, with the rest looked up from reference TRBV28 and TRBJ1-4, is DVKVTQSSRYLVKRTGEKVFLECVQDMDHENMFWYRQDPGLGLRLIYFSYDVKMKEKGDIPEGYSVSREKKERFSLILESASTNQTSMYLCASRSTGVSNEKLFFGSGTQLSVL.

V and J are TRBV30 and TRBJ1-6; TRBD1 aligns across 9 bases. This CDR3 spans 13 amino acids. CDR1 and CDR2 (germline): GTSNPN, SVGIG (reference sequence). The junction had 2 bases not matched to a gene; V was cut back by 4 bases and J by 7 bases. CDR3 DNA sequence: TGTGCCTGGAAAGACAGGGGGAATTCACCCCTCCACTTT. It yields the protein CAWKDRGNSPLHF.

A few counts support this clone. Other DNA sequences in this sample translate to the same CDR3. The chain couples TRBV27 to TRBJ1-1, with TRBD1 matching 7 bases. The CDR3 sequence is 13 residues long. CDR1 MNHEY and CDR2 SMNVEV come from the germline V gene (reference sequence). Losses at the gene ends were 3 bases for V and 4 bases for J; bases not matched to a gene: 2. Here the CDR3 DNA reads TGTGCCAGCAGTTTTTCAGGGGGCACTGAAGCTTTCTTT. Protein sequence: CASSFSGGTEAFF.

CDR3: CASGPQGALADTQYF. The CDR3 DNA follows: TGTGCCAGTGGGCCCCAGGGGGCATTGGCAGATACGCAGTATTTT. The chain employs TRBV19 and TRBJ2-3, with 8 bases lining up with TRBD1. With V trimmed by 8 bases and J by 4 bases, 11 bases remained unmatched. Germline CDR1 is LNHDA and CDR2 is SQIVND (reference sequence). CDR3 length equals 15 residues.

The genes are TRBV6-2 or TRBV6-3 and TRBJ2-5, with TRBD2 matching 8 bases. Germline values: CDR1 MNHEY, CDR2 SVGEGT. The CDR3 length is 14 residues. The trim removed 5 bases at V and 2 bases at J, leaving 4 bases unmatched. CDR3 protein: CASSGAGGQETQYF. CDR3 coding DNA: TGTGCCAGCAGTGGGGCGGGGGGACAAGAGACCCAGTACTTC.